Sequencing of this TCR beta chain was carried out in a study of cytomegalovirus exposure and HLA in healthy donors (dated by TCRdb to the late 2010s). Regarding the study in general: An earlier analysis of around 600 of the donors reported roughly 270 Gb of sequence data and roughly 100 million unique TCR beta sequences from some 180 million T cells. In the later analysis, no new phenotypic data were used to find candidate immune exposures; instead, reliance was placed on TCR beta sequences and their occurrence across donors. The genetic ancestry cluster associated with self-reported Caucasian donors included about 81% of the approximately 400 genotyped donors. A later analysis re-examined previously published TCR beta repertoires from hundreds of donors and added high-resolution HLA genotyping to investigate patterns of TCR occurrence. A later genetic analysis took genome-wide SNP genotypes for about three fifths of the roughly 670 donors and used that subset as a discovery cohort. The aim of the study was to test whether cataloging public T cell receptors could identify signatures of past pathogen exposure. To predict cytomegalovirus infection status, the study brought together high-throughput TCR immunosequencing, statistical association of individual TCRs with disease status, and machine learning. In an earlier analysis of more than 550 of the donors, high-throughput TCR beta sequencing was used to judge whether each TCR beta V gene segment behaved as functional or pseudogenic. On average, around 240,000 unique TCR beta nucleotide sequences were sequenced per donor among a few hundred genotyped donors of the cohort, with about 17% of those sequences being non-productive. Alongside the repertoire data, information on donor age, sex, ethnicity and CMV serostatus was compiled. The study used immunosequencing to profile the T cell repertoires of around 600 subjects and linked those repertoires to cytomegalovirus serostatus. A handful of DR-DQ haplotypes were treated as single units for association and clustering because of strong linkage in the cohort. Roughly 300 gigabases of sequencing data and tens of millions of unique TCR sequences made up an early release that covered over 550 HLA-typed donors. Every repertoire in the discovery cohort had been generated on one and the same sequencing platform. Class I and class II HLA loci were covered by the typing at four-digit resolution. A separate validation cohort of about 110 different subjects was used in addition to the 666-subject first cohort. The number of typed donors differed by locus: about 620-640 for A, B, C, DRB1 and DQB1; roughly 510 for DQA1; roughly 600 for DPA1; and 400 to 480 for DPB1.

The protocol used for the library was the immunoSEQ multiplex PCR assay. For the multiplex PCR, a mixture combining 60 forward primers for TCR Vbeta segments and 13 reverse primers for TCR Jbeta segments was used. The CDR3 region of rearranged TCR beta genes was amplified from genomic DNA with a multiplex PCR assay. Amplified TCR beta libraries were sequenced as 87-base-pair reads on the Illumina HiSeq System. Regarding the original processing steps: A later analysis counted tens of millions of unique TCR beta chains across the 650 to 700 repertoires, and some 12 million of these chains were shared by at least two donors. To remove PCR and sequencing errors, raw reads were error-corrected and collapsed into unique sequences using a nearest-neighbor algorithm that merged closely related sequences. CDR3 sequences were aligned to IMGT reference sequences to assign V, D and J gene segments. For a sequence to be retained, a match of at least six nucleotides was required to both a V gene segment and a J gene segment. A rearrangement counted as productive if the CDR3 had no stop codons and remained in frame with V and J, and every other rearrangement counted as non-productive. Following IMGT convention, CDR3 was defined as the stretch from the second conserved V-encoded cysteine to the conserved J-encoded phenylalanine. The earlier analysis of roughly 590 of the donors excluded any sequence lacking an unambiguous match to a single V gene segment. An earlier analysis of approximately 590 of the donors called V segments functional above 56.7% productive rearrangements and segregating when the between-donor standard deviation exceeded 5%. A statistical classification framework was developed to diagnose cytomegalovirus status using the catalog of TCR beta chain sequences. In a later analysis, TCR nucleotide sequences were compared against IMGT/GENE-DB human TR gene sequences so that V and J genes could be assigned. A later analysis assigned CDR3 sequences and most-parsimonious VDJ recombination scenarios with the TCRdist pipeline. In a later analysis, each TCR beta chain was defined by its CDR3 amino acid sequence together with its V-gene family, and reads without a unique V-gene family were excluded. A later analysis removed 500 to 600 highly shared, low-generation-probability nucleotide sequences to deal with suspected cross-contamination and a sequencing artifact. In a later analysis, a clonal expansion index was calculated for each public chain from normalized within-repertoire ranks of inferred template counts. A later analysis computed generation probabilities with a VDJ recombination model fitted to out-of-frame rearrangements, and checked the results against IGoR. A later analysis scored TCR-TCR, TCR-HLA and TCR-CMV co-occurrence with hypergeometric tests, applying a repertoire-size bias correction to TCR pairs. To estimate false discovery rates, a later analysis permuted the HLA or CMV assignments 20 times. In a later analysis, co-occurring TCRs were grouped using DBSCAN, with TCRdist sequence similarity added in when clustering inside HLA-allele-positive subsets. Repertoires with fewer than 30,000 or more than 120,000 public chains were left out of co-occurrence clustering, as were about 5 repertoires with anomalous nucleotide sharing. This immuneACCESS table, as held by TCRdb, lists in-frame sequences with V and J called but not all clones. Of the missing ones, under half trace to an unresolved V gene in checked studies; the others have no known cause. That table gives V, J and clone size, and the DNA gave D and trimming. The sample data list about 180,000 clones, and 60% to 85% of these were observed just once. The top ten clones comprise about 1.5% of the sample.

From a lookup of the germline V gene, CDR1 and CDR2 are KGHSH and LQKENI. Here V drops 0 bases and J drops 3 bases, and the junction holds 2 bases not matched to any gene. The CDR3, from cysteine to phenylalanine, totals 15 residues. Only the CDR3 DNA is retained, 45 bases long and in frame from the first base. The cohort consisted of fewer than 700 healthy bone marrow donors. At the time of sampling, every cohort member was nominally healthy, though immune exposures that went unrecorded were likely present. The donor was CMV seronegative and was included in the group of over 300 seronegative cohort members. Each donor provided a peripheral blood sample, and peripheral blood mononuclear cells were used for TCR beta sequencing. The Qiagen DNeasy Blood Extraction Kit was used to extract genomic DNA from the blood cell samples. To note about this clone: What this receptor recognizes is not known. The input lacks base qualities; no much larger clone sits a single base away.

What the work shows at the level of the full study, not this receptor alone: Broadly in line with IMGT annotations, most TCR beta V segments showed up in productive rearrangements about 87% or about 30% of the time in an earlier analysis of several hundred of the donors. It was suggested by the authors that the approach could potentially be generalized to other disease states and immunological phenotypes. A later analysis found that HLA-associated TCR beta chains were more clonally expanded and had lower generation probabilities than equally common non-associated chains. Seventeen rarely observed V segments, including chromosome 9 orphons, were excluded from the earlier analysis of approximately 500 of the donors because counts were too low. In a later analysis, 16,951 TCR beta sequences were associated with specific HLA alleles at a false discovery rate of 0.05. A few of the identified cytomegalovirus-associated TCR beta chains were confirmed in vitro to be specific for cytomegalovirus antigens. According to a later genetic analysis, donors in an Asian-associated ancestry cluster had fewer N-insertions in productive TCRs than the approximately 610-donor mean. In this cohort, only TCR beta chains were sequenced, and detectable features were limited by the absence of alpha or paired-chain data. According to a later analysis, most CMV-associated TCR beta chains appeared to be HLA-restricted, and the HLA associations seemed to be driven largely by CMV exposure. In a later analysis, TCR association rates were found to vary across HLA loci, with the most associated TCRs seen for DRB1 alleles and the fewest for HLA-C alleles. In both the original and validation cohorts, the classifier was reported to diagnose cytomegalovirus status with high specificity and sensitivity. Correlated functional status among segregating V segments might reflect linkage disequilibrium, but an unknown experimental factor could not be ruled out. Assigning TCR associations to individual alleles was difficult when HLA alleles, especially DR and DQ, strongly co-occurred. A further reported finding was that TCR beta sequences accurately predicted the HLA-A and HLA-B alleles for most subjects in the first cohort. A later analysis reported that several top co-occurrence clusters appeared linked to parvovirus B19, influenza, CMV and Epstein-Barr virus. In the study, approximately 150 TCR beta chains were listed as associated with cytomegalovirus. An association between a missense DCLRE1C variant and V-gene and J-gene trimming of TCR beta chains was found in a later genetic analysis and replicated in an independent cohort. Presence/absence analyses assumed roughly uniform sequencing depth across donors, an assumption that may not hold. For the cohort, immune exposure information was limited to CMV serostatus. Some IMGT-functional V segments, including TRBV6-2 and TRBV6-3, could not be told apart with the 87-base-pair reads, so those segments were excluded. A cluster of highly shared sequence variants was judged likely to be a technical artifact of the sequencing pipeline. Because some donors lacked HLA typing at each locus, the association tests relied only on the typed subset. Across donors, most TCR sequences were observed very rarely, whereas some public TCRs were present in many individuals.

The TCR was taken from a man in his late teens or twenties in good health and CMV-seronegative. The sequenced sample was PBMCs. The receptor chain draws on TRBV18 and TRBJ2-5; TRBD2 fits 9 bases in the junction. This receptor carries the CDR3 CASSPPLAGKETQYF. The base sequence is TGTGCCAGCTCACCACCGCTAGCGGGGAAAGAGACCCAGTACTTC.